A selection of T cell receptor beta chains follows, all from one sample in a study of vaccination effects on CD4 cells after COVID-19. The antigens for these receptors are not known. Method: immunoSEQ multiplex PCR; TCRdb's copy keeps in-frame clones and lacks some. In the table there are about 15,000 clones, about 74% of which are singletons. Sample: CD4+ T cells from PBMCs cultured with HCoV-NL63 spike peptides, taken after COVID-19 vaccination. These receptors all stem from a human donor who received a COVID-19 vaccine. Each CDR3 is given without its conserved first and last residue.

j_call | v_call | cdr3_length | cdr3_aa
TRBJ1-1 | TRBV12-3/TRBV12-4 | 11 | ASTADRGTEAF
TRBJ2-5 | TRBV19 | 15 | ASSIQGALAGQETQY
TRBJ1-1 | TRBV5-4 | 14 | ASSLDQDRANTEAF
TRBJ1-5 | TRBV7-2 | 11 | ASSLTLGAAQH
TRBJ2-3 | TRBV10-3 | 13 | AISVGLAGADTQY
TRBJ2-3 | TRBV5-1 | 16 | ASSLAGTSGGASDTQY
TRBJ2-5 | TRBV4-1 | 13 | ASSQGGVSQETQY
TRBJ2-7 | TRBV27 | 13 | ASRTPGLAGPEQY
TRBJ2-7 | TRBV28 | 13 | ASSWRRDISYEQY
TRBJ2-1 | TRBV6-1 | 11 | ATTDGSYNEQF
TRBJ2-2 | TRBV10-3 | 13 | ASVQGAGGGGELF
TRBJ2-2 | TRBV27 | 10 | ASSFRIGELF
TRBJ1-5 | TRBV4-1 | 13 | ASSQGPTSNQPQH
TRBJ2-1 | TRBV7-7 | 13 | ASSTGTGAYNEQF
TRBJ2-7 | TRBV9 | 12 | ASSVEGRVDEQY
TRBJ1-3 | TRBV2 | 15 | ASSVQSGGSTGNTIY
TRBJ2-7 | TRBV5-1 | 12 | ASRETGLHYEQY
TRBJ2-1 | TRBV6-2/TRBV6-3 | 13 | ASSPRGGAIEGQF